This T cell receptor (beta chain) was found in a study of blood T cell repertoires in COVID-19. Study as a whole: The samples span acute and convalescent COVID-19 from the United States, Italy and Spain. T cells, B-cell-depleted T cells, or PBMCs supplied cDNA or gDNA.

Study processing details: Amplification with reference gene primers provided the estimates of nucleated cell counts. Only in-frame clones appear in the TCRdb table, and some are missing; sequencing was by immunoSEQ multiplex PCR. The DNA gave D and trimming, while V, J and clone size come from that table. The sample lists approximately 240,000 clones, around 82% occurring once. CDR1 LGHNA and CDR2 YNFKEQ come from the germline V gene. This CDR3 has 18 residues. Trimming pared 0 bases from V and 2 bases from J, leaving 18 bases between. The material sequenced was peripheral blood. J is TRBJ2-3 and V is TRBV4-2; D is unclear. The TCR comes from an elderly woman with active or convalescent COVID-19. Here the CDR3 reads CASSQDQRQFPSTDTQYF. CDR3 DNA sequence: TGTGCCAGCAGCCAAGATCAGCGTCAGTTCCCGTCCACAGATACGCAGTATTTT.